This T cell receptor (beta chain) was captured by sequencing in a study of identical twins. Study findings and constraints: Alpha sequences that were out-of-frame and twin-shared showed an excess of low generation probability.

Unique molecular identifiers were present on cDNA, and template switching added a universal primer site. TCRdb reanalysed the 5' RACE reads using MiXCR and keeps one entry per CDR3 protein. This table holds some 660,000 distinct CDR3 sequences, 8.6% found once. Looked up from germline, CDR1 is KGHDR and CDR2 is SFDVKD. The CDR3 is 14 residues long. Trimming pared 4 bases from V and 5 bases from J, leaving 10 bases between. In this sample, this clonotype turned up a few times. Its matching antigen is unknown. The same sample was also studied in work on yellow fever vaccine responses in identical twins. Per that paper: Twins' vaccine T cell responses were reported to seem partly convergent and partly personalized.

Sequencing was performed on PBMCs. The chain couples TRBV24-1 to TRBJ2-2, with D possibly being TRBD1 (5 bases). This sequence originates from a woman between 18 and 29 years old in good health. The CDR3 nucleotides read TGTGCCACCAGTGACCCGAAGGGGACCGGGGAGCTGTTTTTT. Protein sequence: CATSDPKGTGELFF.